This TCR beta chain derives from a study of cytomegalovirus exposure and HLA in healthy donors. As for the study in general: Samples from HLA-typed donors yielded 65 million to 90 million unique TCRs in an early data release.

The PCR employed 60 Vbeta primers together with 13 Jbeta primers. Assay: immunoSEQ multiplex PCR; the TCRdb copy retains only in-frame clones and omits some. The sample lists around 140,000 clones, around 80% occurring once. To note about this clone: What it recognizes is unknown.

Study conclusions and caveats: The classifier reportedly diagnosed cytomegalovirus status with high sensitivity and specificity. Later analysis suggested links between common viral pathogens and several top significant clusters.

This sequence was found in a female donor in good health and CMV-seronegative. The specimen sequenced was PBMCs.

This CDR3 reads CASHWTGRILSDTEAFF. The CDR3 DNA follows: TGTGCCAGTCACTGGACAGGGCGGATCCTGAGTGACACTGAAGCTTTCTTT. The rearrangement links TRBV9 to TRBJ1-1; 8 bases fit TRBD1. Germline assignment: CDR1 SGDLS and CDR2 YYNGEE. CDR3 length: 17 amino acids. V lost 8 bases, J lost 3 bases, and 18 bases stayed unmatched.